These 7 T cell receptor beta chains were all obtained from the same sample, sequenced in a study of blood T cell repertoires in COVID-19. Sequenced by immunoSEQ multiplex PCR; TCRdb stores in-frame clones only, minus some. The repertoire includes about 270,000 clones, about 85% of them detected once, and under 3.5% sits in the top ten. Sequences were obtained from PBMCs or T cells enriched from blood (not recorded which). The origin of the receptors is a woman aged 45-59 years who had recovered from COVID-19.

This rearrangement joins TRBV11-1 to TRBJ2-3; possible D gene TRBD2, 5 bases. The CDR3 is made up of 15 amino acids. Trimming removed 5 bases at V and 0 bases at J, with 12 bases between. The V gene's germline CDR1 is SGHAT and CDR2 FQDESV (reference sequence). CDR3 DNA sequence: TGTGCCAGCAGCATCGGGAAATATAGCACAGATACGCAGTATTTT. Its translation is CASSIGKYSTDTQYF.

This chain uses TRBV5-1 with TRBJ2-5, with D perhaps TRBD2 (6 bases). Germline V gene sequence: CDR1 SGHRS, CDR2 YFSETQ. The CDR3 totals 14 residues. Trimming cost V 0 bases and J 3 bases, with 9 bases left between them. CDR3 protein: CASSLVADKETQYF. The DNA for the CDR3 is TGCGCCAGCAGCTTGGTAGCGGACAAAGAGACCCAGTACTTC. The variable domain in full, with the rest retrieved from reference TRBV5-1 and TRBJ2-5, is KAGVTQTPRYLIKTRGQQVTLSCSPISGHRSVSWYQQTPGQGLQFLFEYFSETQRNKGNFPGRFSGRQFSNSRSEMNVSTLELGDSALYLCASSLVADKETQYFGPGTRLLVL.

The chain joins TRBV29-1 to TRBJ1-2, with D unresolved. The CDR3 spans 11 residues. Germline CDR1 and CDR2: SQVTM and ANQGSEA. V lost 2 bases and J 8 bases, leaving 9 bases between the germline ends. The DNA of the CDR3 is TGCAGCGTTGAAACCGGTGAGGGCTACACCTTC. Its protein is CSVETGEGYTF.

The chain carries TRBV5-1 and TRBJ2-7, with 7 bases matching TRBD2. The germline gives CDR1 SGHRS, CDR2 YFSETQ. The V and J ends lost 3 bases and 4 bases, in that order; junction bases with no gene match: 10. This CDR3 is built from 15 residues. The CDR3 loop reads CASSSNLGGVYEQYF. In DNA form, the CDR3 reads TGCGCCAGCAGCTCGAACCTGGGGGGGGTTTACGAGCAGTACTTC.

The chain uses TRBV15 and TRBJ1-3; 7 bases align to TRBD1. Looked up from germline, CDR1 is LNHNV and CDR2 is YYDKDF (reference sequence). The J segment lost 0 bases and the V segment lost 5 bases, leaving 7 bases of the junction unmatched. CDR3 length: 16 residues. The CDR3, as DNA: TGTGCCACCAGCCGACCCGGGACAGACTCTGGAAACACCATATATTTT. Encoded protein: CATSRPGTDSGNTIYF.

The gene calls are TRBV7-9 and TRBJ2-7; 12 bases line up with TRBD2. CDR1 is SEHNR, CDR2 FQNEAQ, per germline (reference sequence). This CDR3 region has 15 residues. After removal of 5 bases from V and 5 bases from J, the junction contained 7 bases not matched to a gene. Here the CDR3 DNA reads TGTGCCAGCAGCCGTCTAGCGGGAGGGCCGCACGAGCAGTACTTC. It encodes CASSRLAGGPHEQYF.

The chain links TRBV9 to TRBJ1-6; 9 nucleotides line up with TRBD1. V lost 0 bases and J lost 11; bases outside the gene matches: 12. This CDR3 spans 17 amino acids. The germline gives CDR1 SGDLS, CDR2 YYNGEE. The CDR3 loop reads CASSVAPGQGLRTPLHF. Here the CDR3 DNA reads TGTGCCAGCAGCGTAGCTCCAGGACAGGGGTTGAGGACACCCCTCCACTTT.